This T cell receptor beta chain is drawn from a study of T cell changes during pregnancy in multiple sclerosis. The repertoire was sequenced with immunoSEQ multiplex PCR; TCRdb's copy has only in-frame clones and lacks some. The top ten hold less than 2.5% of the sample, which has 65,000 to 90,000 clones, roughly 92% seen once. The length of the CDR3 is 12 residues. The V and J ends lost 6 bases and 2 bases respectively, with 8 bases between them. Germline values: CDR1 MNHNY, CDR2 SVGAGI (reference sequence). This clonotype was obtained from a female donor with multiple sclerosis, enrolled in a pregnancy study. The V call is TRBV6-6, the J call TRBJ2-7, with a tentative D call TRBD2 (5 bases). The sequenced sample was peripheral blood, obtained before pregnancy. CDR3 in DNA: TGTGCCAGCAGCTCCGGGACCTACGAGCAGTACTTC. Translating gives CASSSGTYEQYF.